The 13 T cell receptor beta chains presented below share a single source sample, sequenced in a study of siplizumab effects on memory and regulatory T cells. Only in-frame clones appear in the TCRdb table, and some are missing; sequencing was by immunoSEQ multiplex PCR. This repertoire shows over 100,000 clones, around 93% found once; its top ten account for over 0.15%. Sequenced input: non-Treg CD4+ T cells sorted from blood. These receptors came from a human donor in good health.

J is TRBJ2-3 and V is TRBV12-5; D remains unclear. Germline-derived CDR1 and CDR2 are LGHNT and FRNRAP. The V end lost 1 base, the J end lost 0 bases, and 8 bases lay between the germline ends. CDR3 size: 15 residues. CDR3 residues: CASGLAVSSTDTQYF. The CDR3 DNA sequence: TGTGCTAGTGGTTTGGCCGTATCCAGCACAGATACGCAGTATTTT.

The chain carries TRBV6-6 and TRBJ2-7, with 7 bases identical to TRBD1. In germline, CDR1 is MNHNY, CDR2 SVGAGI (reference sequence). V shed 2 bases and J 3 bases; nucleotides not matched to a gene: 4. The CDR3 has 14 residues. Here the CDR3 reads CASSYDRDGYEQYF. For the CDR3, the DNA is TGTGCCAGCAGTTACGACAGGGACGGCTACGAGCAGTACTTC.

The chain uses TRBV11-2 and TRBJ1-1; a weak D match, TRBD1 (6 bases). The CDR3 has 15 amino acids. Germline values: CDR1 SGHAT, CDR2 FQNNGV. V lost 4 bases and J lost 3, with 15 bases in between. CDR3: CASSSKQGLDTEAFF. As DNA, the CDR3 is TGTGCCAGCAGCTCCAAACAGGGATTGGACACTGAAGCTTTCTTT.

The chain carries TRBV11-1 and TRBJ2-6; D ambiguous. Looked up from germline, CDR1 is SGHAT and CDR2 is FQDESV (reference sequence). V was shortened by 6 bases and J by 1 base, with 1 base between the two germline ends. This CDR3 region has 12 residues. This CDR3 is CASSSGANVLTF. The CDR3 DNA sequence: TGTGCCAGCAGTTCTGGGGCCAACGTCCTGACTTTC.

V gene TRBV7-3 combines with J gene TRBJ2-2; D unresolved. This CDR3 spans 14 amino acids. Trimming stripped 7 bases from V and 0 bases from J, with 9 bases between. CDR1 and CDR2 (germline): SGHTA, FQGTGA. This chain's CDR3 is CASKPTTNTGELFF. The DNA of the CDR3 is TGTGCCAGCAAACCGACAACGAACACCGGGGAGCTGTTTTTT.

This chain joins TRBV6-1 and TRBJ2-7; a possible D gene is TRBD1 (6 bases). Germline assignment: CDR1 MNHNS and CDR2 SASEGT. The CDR3 contains 14 residues. The V and J ends lost 5 bases and 1 base respectively, with 12 bases between them. The CDR3 sequence: CASSPHRVSYEQYF. The CDR3 DNA sequence: TGTGCCAGCAGTCCCCACAGGGTGTCCTACGAGCAGTACTTC.

This chain connects TRBV18 to TRBJ1-3; 7 bases agree with TRBD1. The CDR3 is 13 amino acids. Germline assignment: CDR1 KGHSH and CDR2 LQKENI. Losses at the gene ends were 6 bases for V and 4 bases for J; bases not matched to a gene: 3. CDR3 sequence reads: CASSAGQGNTIYF. The DNA of the CDR3 is TGTGCCAGCTCCGCGGGACAGGGAAACACCATATATTTT.

The chain has TRBV11-2 and TRBJ1-5; no clear D gene. The V gene's germline CDR1 is SGHAT and CDR2 FQNNGV. V lost 1 base to trimming and J lost 0 bases, with 1 base between them. CDR3 length: 13 residues. As DNA, the CDR3 is TGTGCCAGCAGCTTAGGTAGCAATCAGCCCCAGCATTTT. Protein sequence: CASSLGSNQPQHF. The variable domain in full, with the rest retrieved from reference TRBV11-2 and TRBJ1-5, is EAGVAQSPRYKIIEKRQSVAFWCNPISGHATLYWYQQILGQGPKLLIQFQNNGVVDDSQLPKDRFSAERLKGVDSTLKIQPAKLEDSAVYLCASSLGSNQPQHFGDGTRLSIL.

The rearrangement joins TRBV4-1 to TRBJ1-5, with D hard to call. V lost 1 base and J lost 4, with 5 bases in between. CDR3 length equals 13 residues. Germline CDR1 and CDR2: MGHRA and YSYEKL. The CDR3 DNA sequence: TGCGCCAGCAGCCAAGTCGGAAATCAGCCCCAGCATTTT. Residues: CASSQVGNQPQHF.

V and J are TRBV19 and TRBJ1-5, with D possibly matching TRBD1 (6 bases). Trimming stripped 5 bases from V and 7 bases from J, with 12 bases between. The CDR3 is 13 residues long. Germline CDR1 LNHDA, CDR2 SQIVND (reference sequence). The CDR3 DNA reads as TGTGCCAGTAGTCAACAGGGAAACCAGCCCCAGCATTTT. This sequence encodes CASSQQGNQPQHF.

The chain joins TRBV6-6 to TRBJ2-2; unclear D gene. The CDR3 is 15 residues long. Germline V lookup: CDR1 MNHNY, CDR2 SVGAGI (reference sequence). Trimming left V 3 bases short and J 0 bases short, with 8 bases between. The CDR3 spells CASSYNAANTGELFF. In DNA, the CDR3 is TGTGCCAGCAGTTATAACGCGGCGAACACCGGGGAGCTGTTTTTT.

The chain carries TRBV5-5 and TRBJ2-5, with D uncertain. From germline, CDR1 is SGHKS and CDR2 YYEKEE (reference sequence). The CDR3 consists of 13 residues. Trimming took 4 bases from V and 5 from J, leaving 12 bases between them. DNA of the CDR3: TGTGCCAGCAGCGTTCGTCGGGCGGAGACCCAGTACTTC. Its protein product is CASSVRRAETQYF.

The V call is TRBV6-5, the J call TRBJ1-1; D not certain. Germline V gives CDR1 MNHEY, CDR2 SVGAGI. Deletions cut 0 bases from V and 7 bases from J, with 18 bases between. The CDR3 is 16 residues long. As DNA, the CDR3 is TGTGCCAGCAGTTACTCTTTAAACATGAAAGCGGTTGAAGCTTTCTTT. This gives the protein CASSYSLNMKAVEAFF.